The 21 T cell receptor beta chains given below trace back to one sample, sequenced in a study of beta chain features in type 1 diabetes. What was sequenced were expressed TCRB transcripts, since all of the isolated RNA had been reverse transcribed. Clones were sequenced by immunoSEQ multiplex PCR, and TCRdb holds only the in-frame ones, with some missing. The data show around 250,000 clones, 12% to 15% seen once. The sample taken for sequencing was naive CD4+ T cells from blood. The receptor set was obtained from a woman aged 40 to 50 in good health.

CDR3 amino acids: CASSYNLAGARDTQYF. CDR3 coding DNA: TGTGCCAGCAGTTACAACCTAGCGGGGGCAAGAGATACGCAGTATTTT. The chain joins TRBV6-6 to TRBJ2-3; 10 bases fit TRBD2. This CDR3 has 16 residues. Germline lookup yields CDR1 MNHNY and CDR2 SVGAGI (reference sequence). Trimming at V came to 2 bases and at J to 5 bases, leaving 7 bases not matched to a gene.

The CDR3 spells CASSYLSGGPDTQYF. CDR3 nucleotides: TGTGCCAGCAGTTACTTATCGGGGGGGCCGGATACGCAGTATTTT. The chain links TRBV6-6 to TRBJ2-3; TRBD2 matches at 8 bases. Trimming removed 1 base from V and 6 bases from J; junction bases left unmatched: 6. Germline CDR1 reads MNHNY; CDR2 reads SVGAGI (reference sequence). This CDR3 has 15 residues.

V usage is TRBV27 and J usage is TRBJ2-3; weak D call: TRBD1 (5 bases). The V end lost 3 bases, the J end lost 0 bases, and 7 bases lay between the germline ends. Germline CDR1 MNHEY, CDR2 SMNVEV (reference sequence). This CDR3 spans 14 amino acids. CDR3 sequence: CASSLQGSTDTQYF. In DNA, the CDR3 is TGTGCCAGCAGTTTGCAGGGCAGCACAGATACGCAGTATTTT.

V usage is TRBV5-1 and J usage is TRBJ2-2; D unresolved. The germline gives CDR1 SGHRS, CDR2 YFSETQ. The CDR3 spans 15 residues. Trimming removed 0 bases at V and 0 bases at J, with 6 bases between. Here the CDR3 DNA reads TGCGCCAGCAGCTTGGCCGTCCCGAACACCGGGGAGCTGTTTTTT. Protein sequence: CASSLAVPNTGELFF. Complete variable domain (other parts from reference TRBV5-1 and TRBJ2-2): KAGVTQTPRYLIKTRGQQVTLSCSPISGHRSVSWYQQTPGQGLQFLFEYFSETQRNKGNFPGRFSGRQFSNSRSEMNVSTLELGDSALYLCASSLAVPNTGELFFGEGSRLTVL.

This rearrangement joins TRBV4-1 to TRBJ2-1; 9 bases line up with TRBD2. Germline CDR1 reads MGHRA; CDR2 reads YSYEKL. The CDR3 spans 15 residues. V shed 8 bases and J 3 bases; nucleotides not matched to a gene: 8. CDR3 in amino acids: CASAASSGDYNEQFF. Here the CDR3 DNA reads TGCGCCAGCGCCGCATCTAGCGGGGACTACAATGAGCAGTTCTTC.

This clone has more than one count but fewer than ten. The genes are TRBV5-1 and TRBJ2-1; D might be TRBD1 (6 bases). Germline V gene lookup returns CDR1 SGHRS and CDR2 YFSETQ. This CDR3 comprises 15 residues. Trimming left V 0 bases short and J 6 bases short, with 13 bases between. The CDR3 is CASSLVGAGINEQFF. Written as DNA, the CDR3 is TGCGCCAGCAGCTTGGTGGGGGCAGGGATCAATGAGCAGTTCTTC. The entire variable domain, with the rest obtained from reference TRBV5-1 and TRBJ2-1, is as follows: KAGVTQTPRYLIKTRGQQVTLSCSPISGHRSVSWYQQTPGQGLQFLFEYFSETQRNKGNFPGRFSGRQFSNSRSEMNVSTLELGDSALYLCASSLVGAGINEQFFGPGTRLTVL.

This clone was counted a few times. The V call is TRBV9, the J call TRBJ1-1; D might be TRBD1 (5 bases). The CDR3 has 14 amino acids. V lost 2 bases to trimming and J lost 1 base, with 9 bases between them. The V gene's germline CDR1 is SGDLS and CDR2 YYNGEE. CDR3 DNA sequence: TGTGCCAGCAGCGTCTCCGGACAGAACACTGAAGCTTTCTTT. The encoded protein is CASSVSGQNTEAFF. The entire variable domain, with the rest obtained from reference TRBV9 and TRBJ1-1, is as follows: DSGVTQTPKHLITATGQRVTLRCSPRSGDLSVYWYQQSLDQGLQFLIQYYNGEERAKGNILERFSAQQFPDLHSELNLSSLELGDSALYFCASSVSGQNTEAFFGQGTRLTVV.

The V gene is TRBV6-1, the J gene TRBJ1-2; D is unresolved. This CDR3 spans 15 amino acids. From germline, CDR1 is MNHNS and CDR2 SASEGT. V was shortened by 3 bases and J by 6 bases, with 17 bases between the two germline ends. CDR3 in amino acids: CASSDYRASGNGYTF. Here the CDR3 DNA reads TGTGCCAGCAGTGATTACCGGGCCTCCGGGAATGGCTACACCTTC.

This sequence joins TRBV4-1 and TRBJ2-3, with D tentatively TRBD2 (7 bases). The CDR3 sequence is 18 residues long. V was pared by 4 bases and J by 6 bases, with 26 bases between. The germline CDR1 and CDR2 sequences are MGHRA and YSYEKL. DNA for the CDR3: TGCGCCAGCAGCCCGGGGGCTAGCGGACTACAAAGGGCGGATACGCAGTATTTT. Encoded protein: CASSPGASGLQRADTQYF.

This chain uses TRBV19 with TRBJ1-5, with D uncertain. V lost 6 bases and J 0 bases, leaving 18 bases between the germline ends. CDR1 is LNHDA and CDR2 is SQIVND in the germline V gene (reference sequence). CDR3 length: 17 residues. The CDR3 sequence: CASSSRGSDISNQPQHF. CDR3 DNA: TGTGCCAGTAGCTCCCGGGGATCCGACATTAGCAATCAGCCCCAGCATTTT.

This clone occurred a few times. This chain connects TRBV4-3 to TRBJ1-1, with 9 bases fitting TRBD1. This CDR3 region has 12 residues. CDR1 is LGHNA and CDR2 is YSLEER in the germline V gene. Trimming took 6 bases from V and 5 from J; bases not matched to a gene: 1. This chain's CDR3 is CASRQGATEAFF. The CDR3 bases are TGCGCCAGCAGACAGGGGGCAACTGAAGCTTTCTTT.

The V and J genes are TRBV7-6 and TRBJ2-7; no reliable D call. The CDR3 consists of 15 residues. V lost 1 base and J 3 bases, leaving 13 bases between the germline ends. Germline values: CDR1 SGHVS, CDR2 FNYEAQ. CDR3 residues: CASSLGAALFYEQYF. In nucleotides, the CDR3 is TGTGCCAGCAGCTTAGGGGCAGCTTTATTCTACGAGCAGTACTTC.

This clone showed up just a few times. This chain links TRBV20-1 with TRBJ2-5, with D possibly being TRBD1 (5 bases). V shed 6 bases and J shed 9 bases, with 14 bases lying between them. The germline V gene has CDR1 DFQATT and CDR2 SNEGSKA (reference sequence). CDR3 length: 11 amino acids. This CDR3 is CSAPLGRAQYF. The CDR3 DNA follows: TGCAGTGCCCCCCTGGGCAGGGCCCAGTACTTC.

This clone has just a few counts. CDR3 nucleotide sequence: TGTGCCAGCAGTTACAGGGAGCGCGGGGAGCTGTTTTTT. The encoded protein is CASSYRERGELFF. The J gene is TRBJ2-2, the V gene TRBV7-9; D may be TRBD1 (6 bases). The V gene's germline CDR1 is SEHNR and CDR2 FQNEAQ (reference sequence). The CDR3 contains 13 residues. With 6 bases removed from V and 7 bases from J, the gap between germline ends came to 12 bases.

The J gene is TRBJ2-1, the V gene TRBV30; TRBD1 aligns across 9 bases. J lost 9 bases, V lost 4 bases, and 10 bases had no gene match. The CDR3 loop spans 14 amino acids. The germline V gene encodes CDR1 GTSNPN and CDR2 SVGIG (reference sequence). CDR3: CAWIGTGRSGEQFF. DNA of the CDR3: TGTGCCTGGATAGGGACAGGGAGGTCAGGTGAGCAGTTCTTC.

This rearrangement joins TRBV13 to TRBJ1-4; no clear D gene. V shed 4 bases and J shed 3 bases, with 9 bases lying between them. CDR1 is PRHDT and CDR2 is FYEKMQ in the germline V gene (reference sequence). The CDR3 loop spans 14 amino acids. This chain's CDR3 is CASSSYGSNEKLFF. The CDR3 coding sequence is TGTGCCAGCAGCTCCTACGGGTCTAATGAAAAACTGTTTTTT.

The rearrangement uses TRBV5-1 and TRBJ2-7, with 9 nucleotides matching TRBD2. CDR3 length: 13 residues. Germline CDR1 is SGHRS and CDR2 is YFSETQ. V trimming: 5 bases; J trimming: 4 bases; junction bases outside the gene matches: 4. CDR3 region: CASRLTSGYEQYF. The CDR3 nucleotides read TGCGCCAGCAGACTGACTAGCGGATACGAGCAGTACTTC.

This clone has just a few counts. The J gene is TRBJ1-4, the V gene TRBV18; TRBD1 agrees at 11 bases. Germline V gene data show CDR1 as KGHSH and CDR2 as LQKENI. The CDR3 spans 13 residues. V was clipped by 7 bases and J by 8 bases; unmatched bases: 3. CDR3 region: CASLDRGQEKLFF. The DNA of the CDR3 is TGTGCCAGCTTGGACAGGGGGCAGGAAAAACTGTTTTTT.

The V gene is TRBV2, the J gene TRBJ1-5; TRBD1 agrees at 8 bases. CDR3 length equals 13 residues. From germline, CDR1 is SNHLY and CDR2 FYNNEI. The J segment lost 7 bases and the V segment lost 7 bases, leaving 6 bases of the junction unmatched. The DNA for the CDR3 is TGTGCCAGCACGGACAGGGTGTACCAGCCCCAGCATTTT. It specifies CASTDRVYQPQHF.

The chain is built from TRBV11-2 and TRBJ1-6; 10 bases match TRBD1. Germline-derived CDR1 and CDR2 are SGHAT and FQNNGV. V shed 6 bases and J 10 bases; nucleotides not matched to a gene: 3. This CDR3 has 13 amino acids. DNA for the CDR3: TGTGCCAGCAGACGGACAGGGGGGTCACCCCTCCACTTT. It specifies CASRRTGGSPLHF.

The rearrangement uses TRBV7-8 and TRBJ2-5, with D hard to call. Deletions cut 1 base from V and 2 bases from J, with 8 bases between. The CDR3 length is 14 residues. Germline V CDR1 and CDR2: SGHVS, FQNEAQ. CDR3 residues: CASSLEPRQETQYF. The DNA for the CDR3 is TGTGCCAGCAGCTTAGAGCCAAGACAAGAGACCCAGTACTTC.